This T cell receptor beta chain is drawn from a study of neurological immune-mediated disorders. As for the study in general: The roughly 35 patients with multiple sclerosis comprised some 31 relapsing-remitting cases and 3 secondary progressive cases.

Template-switch 5'RACE cDNA synthesis added a 10-nucleotide unique molecular identifier. One entry per CDR3 protein results from TCRdb running MiXCR on the 5' RACE reads. The repertoire consists of fewer than 75,000 distinct CDR3 sequences, with roughly 4.5% occurring once and the leading ten covering 6.9%. Study outcomes and limitations: The study found the most TCR clonal expansion in HTLV-1-associated myelopathy and the least in multiple sclerosis, below healthy controls. Because no CDR3 amino acid sequences were shared across subjects by expanded clones, private repertoires were suggested in all groups.

This clonotype has at least ten counts. Antigen: not known. Sequences were obtained from PBMCs. The TCR originated in a man in his thirties or forties with multiple sclerosis.

CDR3 DNA: TGTGCCAGCAGCTTAGAAGGACGGCAGAGCTCCTACAATGAGCAGTTCTTC. Translated, it gives CASSLEGRQSSYNEQFF. This chain joins TRBV5-5 and TRBJ2-1; no clear D. This CDR3 region has 17 residues. Germline V gives CDR1 SGHKS, CDR2 YYEKEE (reference sequence). With 2 bases removed from V and 0 bases from J, the gap between germline ends came to 15 bases.